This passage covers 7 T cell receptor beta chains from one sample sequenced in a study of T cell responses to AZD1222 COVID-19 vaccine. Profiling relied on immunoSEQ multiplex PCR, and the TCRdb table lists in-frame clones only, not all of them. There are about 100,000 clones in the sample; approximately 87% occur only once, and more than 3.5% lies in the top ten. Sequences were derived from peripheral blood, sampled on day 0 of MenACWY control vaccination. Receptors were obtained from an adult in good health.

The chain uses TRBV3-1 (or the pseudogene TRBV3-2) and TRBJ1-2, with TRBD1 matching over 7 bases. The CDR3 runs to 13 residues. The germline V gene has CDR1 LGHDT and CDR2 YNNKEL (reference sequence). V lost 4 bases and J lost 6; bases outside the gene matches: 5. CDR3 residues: CASSLGTADGYTF. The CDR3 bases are TGTGCCAGCAGCCTAGGGACAGCCGATGGCTACACCTTC.

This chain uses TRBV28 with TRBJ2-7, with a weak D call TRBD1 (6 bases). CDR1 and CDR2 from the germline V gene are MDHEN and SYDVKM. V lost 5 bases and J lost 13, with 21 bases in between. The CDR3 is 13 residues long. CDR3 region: CASSLPDRSVQYF. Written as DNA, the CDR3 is TGTGCCAGCAGTCTACCCGACAGGAGTGTACAATACTTC.

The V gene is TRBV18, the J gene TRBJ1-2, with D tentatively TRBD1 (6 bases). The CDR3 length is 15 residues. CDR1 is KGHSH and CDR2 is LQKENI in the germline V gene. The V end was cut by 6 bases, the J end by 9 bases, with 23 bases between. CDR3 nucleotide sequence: TGTGCCAGCTCCATCTCCTCACAGGGCGGGTTTCGCTACACCTTC. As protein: CASSISSQGGFRYTF.

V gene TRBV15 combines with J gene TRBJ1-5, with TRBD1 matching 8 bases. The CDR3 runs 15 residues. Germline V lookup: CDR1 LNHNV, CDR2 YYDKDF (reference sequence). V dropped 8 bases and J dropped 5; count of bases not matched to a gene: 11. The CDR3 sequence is CATPGGRERDQPQHF. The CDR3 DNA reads TGTGCCACCCCAGGGGGCAGGGAACGGGATCAGCCCCAGCATTTT.

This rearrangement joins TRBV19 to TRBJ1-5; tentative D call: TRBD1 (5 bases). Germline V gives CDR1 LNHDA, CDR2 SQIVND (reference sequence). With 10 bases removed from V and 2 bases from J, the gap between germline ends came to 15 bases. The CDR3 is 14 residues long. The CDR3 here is CATAPGGGNQPQHF. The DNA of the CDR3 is TGTGCCACCGCCCCGGGGGGTGGCAATCAGCCCCAGCATTTT.

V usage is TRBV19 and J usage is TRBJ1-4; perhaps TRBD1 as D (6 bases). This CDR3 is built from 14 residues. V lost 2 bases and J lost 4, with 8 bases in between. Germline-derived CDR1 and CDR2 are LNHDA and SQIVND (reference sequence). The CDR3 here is CASSIQGFNEKLFF. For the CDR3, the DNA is TGTGCCAGTAGTATACAGGGGTTTAATGAAAAACTGTTTTTT.

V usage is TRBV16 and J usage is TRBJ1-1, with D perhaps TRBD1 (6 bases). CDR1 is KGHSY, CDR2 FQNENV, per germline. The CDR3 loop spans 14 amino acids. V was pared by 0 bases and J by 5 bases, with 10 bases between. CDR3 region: CASSQSRGETEAFF. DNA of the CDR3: TGTGCCAGCAGCCAATCTAGGGGGGAAACTGAAGCTTTCTTT.